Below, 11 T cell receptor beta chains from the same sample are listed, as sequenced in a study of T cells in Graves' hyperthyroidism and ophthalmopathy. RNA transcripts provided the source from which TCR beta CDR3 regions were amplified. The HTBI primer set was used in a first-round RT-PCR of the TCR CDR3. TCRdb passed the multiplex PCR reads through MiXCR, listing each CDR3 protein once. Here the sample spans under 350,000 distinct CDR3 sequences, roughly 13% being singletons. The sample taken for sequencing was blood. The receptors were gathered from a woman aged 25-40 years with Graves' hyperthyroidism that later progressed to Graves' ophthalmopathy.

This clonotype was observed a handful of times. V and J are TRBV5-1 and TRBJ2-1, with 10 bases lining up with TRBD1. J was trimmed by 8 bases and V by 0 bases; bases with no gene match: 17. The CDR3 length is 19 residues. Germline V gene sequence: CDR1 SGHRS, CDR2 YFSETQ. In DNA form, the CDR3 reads TGCGCCAGCAGCTTGGACGGGGACAGGGGTATGGTGACCTTCGATGAGCAGTTCTTC. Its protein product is CASSLDGDRGMVTFDEQFF.

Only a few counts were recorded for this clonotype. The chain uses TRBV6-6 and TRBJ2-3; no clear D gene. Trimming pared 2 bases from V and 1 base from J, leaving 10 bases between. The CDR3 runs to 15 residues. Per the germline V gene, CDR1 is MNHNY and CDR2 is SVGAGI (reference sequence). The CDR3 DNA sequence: TGTGCCAGCAGTTACCGAGCGCTCGGCACAGATACGCAGTATTTT. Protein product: CASSYRALGTDTQYF.

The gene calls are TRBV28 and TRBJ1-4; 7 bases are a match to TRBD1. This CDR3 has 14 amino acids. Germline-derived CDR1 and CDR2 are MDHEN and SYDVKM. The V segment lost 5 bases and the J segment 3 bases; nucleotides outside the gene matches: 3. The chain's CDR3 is CASSAGTANEKLFF. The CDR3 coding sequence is TGTGCCAGCAGTGCCGGGACAGCTAATGAAAAACTGTTTTTT.

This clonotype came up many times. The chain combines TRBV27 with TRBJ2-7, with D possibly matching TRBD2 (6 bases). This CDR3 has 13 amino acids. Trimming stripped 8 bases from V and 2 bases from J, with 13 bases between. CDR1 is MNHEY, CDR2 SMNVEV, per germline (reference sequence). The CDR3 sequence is CASWRDGTYEQYF. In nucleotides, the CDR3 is TGTGCCAGCTGGAGGGACGGCACCTACGAGCAGTACTTC.

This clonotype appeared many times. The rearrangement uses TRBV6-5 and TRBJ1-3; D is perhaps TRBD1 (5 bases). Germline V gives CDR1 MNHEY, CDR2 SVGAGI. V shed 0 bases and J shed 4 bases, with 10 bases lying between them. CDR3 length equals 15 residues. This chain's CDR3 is CASSYSSGGGNTIYF. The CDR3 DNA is TGTGCCAGCAGTTACTCGAGTGGGGGAGGAAACACCATATATTTT.

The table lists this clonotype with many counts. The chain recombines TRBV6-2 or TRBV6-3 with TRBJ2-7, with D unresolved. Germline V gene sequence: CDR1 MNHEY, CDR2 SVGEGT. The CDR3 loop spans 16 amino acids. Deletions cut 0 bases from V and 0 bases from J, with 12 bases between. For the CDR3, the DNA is TGTGCCAGCAGTTACTCGAGCGCTGGGAACTCCTACGAGCAGTACTTC. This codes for CASSYSSAGNSYEQYF.

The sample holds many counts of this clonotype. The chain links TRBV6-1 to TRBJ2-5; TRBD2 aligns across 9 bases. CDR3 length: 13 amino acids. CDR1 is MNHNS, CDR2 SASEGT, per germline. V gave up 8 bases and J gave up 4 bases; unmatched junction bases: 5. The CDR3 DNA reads TGTGCCAGCTCGCGGGAGGGGAGAGAGACCCAGTACTTC. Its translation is CASSREGRETQYF.

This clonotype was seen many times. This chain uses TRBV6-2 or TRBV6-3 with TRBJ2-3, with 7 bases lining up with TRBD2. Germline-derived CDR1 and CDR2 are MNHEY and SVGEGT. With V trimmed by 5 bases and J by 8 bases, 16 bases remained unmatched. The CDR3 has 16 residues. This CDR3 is CASSPRGLAVDVTQYF. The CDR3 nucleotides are TGTGCCAGCAGTCCACGAGGGCTAGCGGTGGATGTTACGCAGTATTTT.

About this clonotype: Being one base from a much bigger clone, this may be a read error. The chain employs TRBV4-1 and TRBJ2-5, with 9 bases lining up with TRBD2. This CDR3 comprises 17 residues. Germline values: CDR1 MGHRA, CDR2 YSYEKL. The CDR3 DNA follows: TGCGTCAGCAGCCAAGATAGCGCGGGAGGGAAAGGAGAGACCCAGTACTTC. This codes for CVSSQDSAGGKGETQYF.

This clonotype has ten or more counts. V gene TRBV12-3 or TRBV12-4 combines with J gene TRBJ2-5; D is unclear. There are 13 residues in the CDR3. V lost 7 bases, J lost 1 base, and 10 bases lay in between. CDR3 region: CASTRTTQETQYF. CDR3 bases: TGTGCCAGCACCCGGACGACCCAAGAGACCCAGTACTTC.

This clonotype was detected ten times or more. CDR3 sequence: CASSAVLAGVDEQFF. The CDR3 DNA follows: TGTGCCAGCAGCGCCGTACTAGCGGGAGTTGATGAGCAGTTCTTC. The chain combines TRBV7-9 with TRBJ2-1, with 11 bases fitting TRBD2. There are 15 residues in the CDR3. J was trimmed by 8 bases and V by 5 bases; bases with no gene match: 8. The germline V gene encodes CDR1 SEHNR and CDR2 FQNEAQ (reference sequence).